This TCR beta chain was identified in a study of T cell repertoires in cytomegalovirus infection (dated 2019 in TCRdb). In the study overall: The HLA type of each donor mattered for the analysis, because public TCR beta signatures pointed to carriage of CMV infection along with the matching HLA type. On the study overall, not on this receptor specifically: The ex vivo response was dominated by HLA-C-restricted CMV-specific TCR beta clonotypes, which also provided the single most frequent clonotype in two of eight donors. In both this cohort and an independent roughly 330-donor cohort, the cumulative frequency of public TCR beta family members distinguished carriers of CMV infection plus the relevant HLA type.

Sequencing instrument: Illumina HiSeq 1500. TCRdb took the public reads, trimmed them with fastp at Q25, ran MiXCR for clone calling and kept in-frame beta chains. Rows are unified per CDR3 protein, each entry keeping the most common DNA and genes. The sample contains 500,000 to 600,000 distinct CDR3 sequences, about 15% of them found a single time. The ten biggest clones cover 20% to 30% of the sample. Taken from the germline V gene, the CDR1 and CDR2 loops are SNHLY and FYNNEI. From the cysteine through the phenylalanine, the CDR3 covers 15 amino acids. The entry retains the CDR3 DNA only, 45 bases that are in frame from base 1. The junction carries 13 bases between V and J, which are trimmed by 2 bases and 2 bases respectively. This clonotype was counted between two and nine times. Its antigen is currently not known. Base qualities are not provided; no much larger clone lies one nucleotide away.

Sequencing was performed on CD8+ T cells from PBMCs. The receptor was derived from a human donor in good health (CMV status not recorded). Some clones in this sample may be carry-over from other donors' samples. The V and J genes are TRBV2 and TRBJ2-7; the D region possibly corresponds to TRBD1 (5 bases align). The DNA sequence is given as TGTGCCAGCAGTGAACTGGCAGGGCCAACCTACGAGCAGTACTTC. Translated, this gives CASSELAGPTYEQYF.